Here is one T cell receptor beta chain with its context. What it binds is not known. These data come from a study of cytomegalovirus exposure and HLA in healthy donors. Study-level results: Sequencing artifact likely explains a cluster of highly shared sequence variants.

This PCR relied on a set of 60 Vbeta primers and 13 Jbeta primers. The repertoire was sequenced with immunoSEQ multiplex PCR; TCRdb's copy has only in-frame clones and lacks some. The sample comprises about 62,000 clones, around 87% of which are singletons, and roughly 1.4% rests with the top ten. Trimming took off 3 bases at V and 14 bases at J, with 14 bases between the two ends. The CDR3 extends over 12 amino acids. Germline V CDR1 and CDR2: WNHNN, SYGVQD (reference sequence). The sequence was obtained from a man between 18 and 35 years old in good health and CMV-seronegative. The chain joins TRBV10-1 to TRBJ2-1; perhaps TRBD1 as D (7 bases). The sequencing sample was made of PBMCs. The CDR3 is CASSDSRGVEFF. CDR3 coding DNA: TGCGCCAGCAGTGACTCCAGGGGGGTTGAGTTCTTC.